This TCR beta chain was obtained from a study of neurological immune-mediated disorders. This clonotype was detected ten times or more. TCRdb passed the 5' RACE reads through MiXCR, listing each CDR3 protein once. The sample has 20,000 to 25,000 distinct CDR3 sequences, 5% to 7% seen once. The germline V and J ends were trimmed by 3 bases and 1 base, with 12 bases remaining between them. The CDR3 spans 15 residues. Germline V lookup: CDR1 KGHSH, CDR2 LQKENI. The sequence was obtained from a man younger than 30 in good health. Specimen: CD8+ T cells from blood. This chain connects TRBV18 to TRBJ2-5; D is possibly TRBD2 (6 bases). The CDR3 DNA reads TGTGCCAGCTCACCCCCGGGACTCCCCCAAGAGACCCAGTACTTC. This translates into CASSPPGLPQETQYF.